The rows below give T cell receptor beta chains drawn from one sample of a study of blood T cell repertoires in COVID-19. The data were produced by immunoSEQ multiplex PCR, yet TCRdb's version contains in-frame clones alone and is incomplete. The data hold more than 35,000 clones, with about nine tenths observed a single time. Material: peripheral blood. All receptors come from a woman aged 30 to 39 in a cohort sampled during active COVID-19. Both conserved end residues are part of each CDR3. A D gene is named only where the DNA matches it firmly. The size field is filled for only some rows; it gives once, few, many or a size class.

clone size,J gene,D gene,V gene,CDR3 DNA,CDR3 protein
.,TRBJ2-3,.,TRBV24-1,TGTGCCACCAGTGATCCAGGACATAGCACAGATACGCAGTATTTT,CATSDPGHSTDTQYF
.,TRBJ2-5,.,TRBV7-2,TGTGCCAGCAGCTTCACAGGACGAATTTACCAAGAGACCCAGTACTTC,CASSFTGRIYQETQYF
.,TRBJ1-1,.,TRBV19,TGTGCCAGTAGCCTCCCCTCGGACCCGGGGGTAGTGCGGAGAGACACTGAAGCTTTCTTT,CASSLPSDPGVVRRDTEAFF
.,TRBJ2-1,TRBD2,TRBV6-1,TGTGCCAGCAGTGATGGTAGGACTAGCGGGAGATCGCTTTACAATGAGCAGTTCTTC,CASSDGRTSGRSLYNEQFF
.,TRBJ2-2,.,TRBV11-2,TGTGCCAGCAGCTTAGTAGGGGGGAACACCGGGGAGCTGTTTTTT,CASSLVGGNTGELFF
.,TRBJ1-1,.,TRBV27,TGTGCCAGCAGTTTACCCGCAGACAGGCGGAACACTGAAGCTTTCTTT,CASSLPADRRNTEAFF
few,TRBJ2-7,.,TRBV19,TGTGCCAGTAGTGAGACCCGGGACACGCAGTACTTC,CASSETRDTQYF
.,TRBJ2-4,.,TRBV19,TGTGCCAGTAGTCTTCAAATTCCGGGTCAAGGAAACATTCAGTACTTC,CASSLQIPGQGNIQYF
.,TRBJ2-2,TRBD1,TRBV7-9,TGTGCCAGCAGCCCAGGACAGGGGGCCTACACCGGGGAGCTGTTTTTT,CASSPGQGAYTGELFF
.,TRBJ2-2,.,TRBV28,TGTGCCAGCAGTTTATCCCCGATCGAGCGGGCCGGGGAGCTGTTTTTT,CASSLSPIERAGELFF
.,TRBJ1-3,.,TRBV5-1,TGCGCCAGCAGCTTGGAGGGACTCTCTGGAAACACCATATATTTT,CASSLEGLSGNTIYF
once,TRBJ2-3,.,TRBV9,TGTGCCAGCACCCGACAGGTCATCAGCACAGATACGCAGTATTTT,CASTRQVISTDTQYF
.,TRBJ1-1,.,TRBV5-1,TGCGCCAGCAGCTTGGATCCCACGGACACTGAAGCTTTCTTT,CASSLDPTDTEAFF
.,TRBJ1-1,.,TRBV27,TGTGCCAGCAGTCGTAGATCCGCCGGGGGGATCGCCATGAACACTGAAGCTTTCTTT,CASSRRSAGGIAMNTEAFF
.,TRBJ2-7,TRBD2,TRBV10-3,TGTGCCATCAGTCAAGGACTAGCGGGAGTTTTGGACTACGAGCAGTACTTC,CAISQGLAGVLDYEQYF
.,TRBJ1-6,TRBD1,TRBV5-6,TGTGCCAGCAGCGCCGGACAGGGCGAGGGTTCACCCCTCCACTTT,CASSAGQGEGSPLHF
.,TRBJ1-1,TRBD1,TRBV11-3,TGTGCCAGCAGCCCCGGACAGGGGAGCACTGAAGCTTTCTTT,CASSPGQGSTEAFF
.,TRBJ1-2,.,TRBV9,TGTGCCAGCAGCGTAGGGCAGGGCCCTAACTATGGCTACACCTTC,CASSVGQGPNYGYTF
.,TRBJ1-6,.,TRBV5-1,TGCGCCAGCAGCCCGGGGGTTGGTGATTCACCCCTCCACTTT,CASSPGVGDSPLHF
.,TRBJ1-6,.,TRBV30,TGTGCCCGGAATATCCCGGGGAGCTCCTATAATTCACCCCTCCACTTT,CARNIPGSSYNSPLHF
.,TRBJ2-1,TRBD2,TRBV2,TGTGCCAGCAACGTTGAGGGGAGGGATGAGCAGTTCTTC,CASNVEGRDEQFF
.,TRBJ2-1,TRBD2,TRBV18,TGTGCCAGCTCATTCCTTGGACTAGCGGGCTACAATGAGCAGTTCTTC,CASSFLGLAGYNEQFF
.,TRBJ2-1,TRBD2,TRBV24-1,TGTGCCACCAGTGCGGCGGGAGCCTTCCATGAGCAGTTCTTC,CATSAAGAFHEQFF
.,TRBJ1-2,.,TRBV28,TGTGCCAGCAGTTACCGAACGACAGTCTATGGCTACACCTTC,CASSYRTTVYGYTF
.,TRBJ2-1,TRBD2,TRBV5-1,TGCGCCAGCAGCTTGGGACTAGCGGGAATCTACAATGAGCAGTTCTTC,CASSLGLAGIYNEQFF
.,TRBJ2-5,.,TRBV6-5,TGTGCCAGCCTCGGAGGGCTCTTCAAGACCCAGTACTTC,CASLGGLFKTQYF
.,TRBJ2-3,.,TRBV5-1,TGCGCCAGCAGCTTGAGAGAGCCTAGCACAGATACGCAGTATTTT,CASSLREPSTDTQYF
.,TRBJ1-4,.,TRBV2,TGTGCCAGCAGTGAAAGGTATCCTGGGGGGATTGATGGAGAAAAACTGTTTTTT,CASSERYPGGIDGEKLFF
.,TRBJ2-1,TRBD2,TRBV6-6,TGTGCCAGCAGTTATGGACTAGCGAACAATGAGCAGTTCTTC,CASSYGLANNEQFF
.,TRBJ2-1,.,TRBV5-1,TGCGCCAGCAGCTTCTCCGGGAGCCTTTACAATGAGCAGTTCTTC,CASSFSGSLYNEQFF
.,TRBJ1-2,.,TRBV28,TGTGCCAGCCGGTCGTATTCGTCCACCTATGGCTACACCTTC,CASRSYSSTYGYTF
.,TRBJ1-1,.,TRBV28,TGTGCCAGCAGTTTTGGCAGGATGAACACTGAAGCTTTCTTT,CASSFGRMNTEAFF
.,TRBJ1-1,TRBD1,TRBV14,TGTGCCAGCAGCCAACTGACAGGGATCACTGAAGCTTTCTTT,CASSQLTGITEAFF
.,TRBJ2-5,TRBD2,TRBV30,TGTGCCTGGAGTGGTAGCGGGAGGTCCCAAGAGACCCAGTACTTC,CAWSGSGRSQETQYF
.,TRBJ1-2,TRBD1,TRBV6-5,TGTGCCAGCAGTACCACAGGGGGCGCACGGGGCTACACCTTC,CASSTTGGARGYTF
.,TRBJ1-5,.,TRBV9,TGTGCCAGCAGCGACCGGGGGGATCAGCCCCAGCATTTT,CASSDRGDQPQHF
.,TRBJ2-5,.,TRBV24-1,TGTGCCACCAGTACCCACGGCAGGTGGGACCAAGAGACCCAGTACTTC,CATSTHGRWDQETQYF
few,TRBJ1-2,.,TRBV11-2,TGTGCCAGCAGCTTAGCAGGGGTCGGCTACACCTTC,CASSLAGVGYTF
.,TRBJ2-7,TRBD1,TRBV4-2,TGTGCCAGCAGCCAGAGGACAGGAGCCTACGAGCAGTACTTC,CASSQRTGAYEQYF
once,TRBJ1-5,.,TRBV5-8,TGTGCCAGCAGCTTGGCCCCGGGGGGCTGGCGTAGCAATCAGCCCCAGCATTTT,CASSLAPGGWRSNQPQHF
.,TRBJ2-7,.,TRBV2,TGTGCCAGCAATCTGGGGCGGCTCCAGGACGAGCAGTACTTC,CASNLGRLQDEQYF
once,TRBJ2-3,TRBD1,TRBV4-3,TGCGCCAGCAGCCATGGGACAGTGAGCACAGATACGCAGTATTTT,CASSHGTVSTDTQYF
.,TRBJ2-1,.,TRBV7-9,TGTGCCAGCAGTTACGCAGGGGTCGGTGAGCAGTTCTTC,CASSYAGVGEQFF
.,TRBJ2-1,TRBD2,TRBV5-1,TGCGCCAGCAGCAGTGGGGCTAGCGGGAGACGGCGGGCGAATGAGCAGTTCTTC,CASSSGASGRRRANEQFF
.,TRBJ1-2,.,TRBV5-5,TGTGCCAGCAGCTTGGTTGGGGGGATGTATGGCTACACCTTC,CASSLVGGMYGYTF
.,TRBJ2-7,.,TRBV18,TGTGCCAGCTCCCGCCGGGACAACTCCTACGAGCAGTACTTC,CASSRRDNSYEQYF
.,TRBJ2-1,TRBD2,TRBV30,TGTGCCTGGAGTGTAAGGACTAGCGGGAGGGACAATGAGCAGTTCTTC,CAWSVRTSGRDNEQFF
.,TRBJ2-1,TRBD2,TRBV15,TGTGCCACCAGCAGAGGAGGACTAGTGGGCAATGAGCAGTTCTTC,CATSRGGLVGNEQFF
.,TRBJ2-4,.,TRBV6-5,TGTGCCAGCGCCAGCGGGCTGGCCAAAAACATTCAGTACTTC,CASASGLAKNIQYF
.,TRBJ2-3,.,TRBV14,TGTGCCAGCAGCCTGTACGTAGGGGCAGATACGCAGTATTTT,CASSLYVGADTQYF
.,TRBJ2-7,TRBD1,TRBV11-2,TGTGCCAGCAGCTTCACTCGACAGGGCTACGAGCAGTACTTC,CASSFTRQGYEQYF
once,TRBJ1-6,.,TRBV9,TGTGCCAGCAGCGTAGAGGGGTTCAAAAATTCACCCCTCCACTTT,CASSVEGFKNSPLHF
.,TRBJ2-5,.,TRBV5-4,TGTGCCAGCAGCTTGGACAGGAACCAAGAGACCCAGTACTTC,CASSLDRNQETQYF